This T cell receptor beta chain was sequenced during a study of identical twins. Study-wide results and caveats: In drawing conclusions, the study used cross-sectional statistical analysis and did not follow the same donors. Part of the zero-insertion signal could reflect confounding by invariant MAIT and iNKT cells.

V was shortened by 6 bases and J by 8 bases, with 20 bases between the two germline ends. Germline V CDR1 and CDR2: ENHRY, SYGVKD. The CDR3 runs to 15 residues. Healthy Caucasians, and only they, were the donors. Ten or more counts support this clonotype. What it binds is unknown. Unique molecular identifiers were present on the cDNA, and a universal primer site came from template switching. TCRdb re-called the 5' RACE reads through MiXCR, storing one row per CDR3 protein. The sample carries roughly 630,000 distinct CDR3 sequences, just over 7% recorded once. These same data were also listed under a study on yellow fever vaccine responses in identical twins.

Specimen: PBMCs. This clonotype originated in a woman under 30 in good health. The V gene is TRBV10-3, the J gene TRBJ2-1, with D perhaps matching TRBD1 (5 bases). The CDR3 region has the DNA TGTGCCATCAGAACCCCCAGGGTTACTCATGATGAGCAGTTCTTC. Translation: CAIRTPRVTHDEQFF.